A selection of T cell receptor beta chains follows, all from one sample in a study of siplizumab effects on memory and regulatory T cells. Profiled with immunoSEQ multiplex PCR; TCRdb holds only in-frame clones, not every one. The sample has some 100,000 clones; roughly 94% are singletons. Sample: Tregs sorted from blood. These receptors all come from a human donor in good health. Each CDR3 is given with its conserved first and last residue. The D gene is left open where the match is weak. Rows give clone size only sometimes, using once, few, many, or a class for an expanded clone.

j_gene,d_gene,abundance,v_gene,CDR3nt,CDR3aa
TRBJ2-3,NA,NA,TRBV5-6,TGTGCCAGCAGCTTGCAGGGTAGCACAGATACGCAGTATTTT,CASSLQGSTDTQYF
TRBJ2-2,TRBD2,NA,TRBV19,TGTGCCAGTACGTTTGGACTAGCGGGAGGGAGGCACACCGGGGAGCTGTTTTTT,CASTFGLAGGRHTGELFF
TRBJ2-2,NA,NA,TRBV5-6,TGTGCCAGCAGCTTGATAGGTCGACATCCCACCGGGGAGCTGTTTTTT,CASSLIGRHPTGELFF
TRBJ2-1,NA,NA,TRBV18,TGTGCCAGCTCCCTTACAGGGCCATCCAGCTACAATGAGCAGTTCTTC,CASSLTGPSSYNEQFF
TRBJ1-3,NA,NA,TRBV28,TGTGCCAGCAGTTTATGGATCGGCGGGGCCTCTGGAAACACCATATATTTT,CASSLWIGGASGNTIYF
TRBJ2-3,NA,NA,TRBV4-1,TGCGCCAGCAGCCAAGATTTTGTTTTTAGCACAGATACGCAGTATTTT,CASSQDFVFSTDTQYF
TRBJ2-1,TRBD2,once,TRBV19,TGTGCCAGTAGTATAGTATACCAAGGACTAGCGGGATTCTATGAGCAGTTCTTC,CASSIVYQGLAGFYEQFF
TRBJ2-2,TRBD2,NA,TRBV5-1,TGCGCCAGCAGCTTGGCCTATTCACTAGCGGGAGTAATTAGCACCGGGGAGCTGTTTTTT,CASSLAYSLAGVISTGELFF
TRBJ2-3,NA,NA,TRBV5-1,TGCGCCAGCAGCTTGGCTCAGAGCACAGATACGCAGTATTTT,CASSLAQSTDTQYF
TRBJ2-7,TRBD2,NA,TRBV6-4,TGTGCCACCCGGACTAGCGGGAGATTCGACGAGCAGTACTTC,CATRTSGRFDEQYF
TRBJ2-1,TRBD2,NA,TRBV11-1,TGTGCCAGCAGCTATCTAGCGGGGAGAGCCGCTTCTGAGCAGTTCTTC,CASSYLAGRAASEQFF
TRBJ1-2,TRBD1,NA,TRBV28,TGTGCCAGCAGTTCGACGGGACAGGGGGCGCGCGGCTACACCTTC,CASSSTGQGARGYTF
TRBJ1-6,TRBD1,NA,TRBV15,TGTGCCACCAGCGGAACAACCTACAAGGACAGGGGAGGCTCACCCCTCCACTTT,CATSGTTYKDRGGSPLHF
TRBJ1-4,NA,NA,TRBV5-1,TGCGCCAGCAGCTTGGTGTCCGCAACTAATGAAAAACTGTTTTTT,CASSLVSATNEKLFF
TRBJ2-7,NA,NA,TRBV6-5,TGTGCCAGCAGCTCAGAGGTGGGCCCTCGGGGGCAGTACTTC,CASSSEVGPRGQYF
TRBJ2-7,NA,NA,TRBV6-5,TGTGCCAGCAGTTACTCGAGAGGGTACACTGAGCAGTACTTC,CASSYSRGYTEQYF
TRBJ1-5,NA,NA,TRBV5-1,TGCGCCAGCAGCTTGGGAGGGGGGGGTCAGCCCCAGCATTTT,CASSLGGGGQPQHF
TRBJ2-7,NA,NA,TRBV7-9,TGTGCCAGCAGCCGCCGGGACACTCTAATCGGGCAGTACTTC,CASSRRDTLIGQYF
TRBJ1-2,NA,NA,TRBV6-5,TGTGCCAGCAGTTACTCTCCGCCCATCTATGGCTACACCTTC,CASSYSPPIYGYTF
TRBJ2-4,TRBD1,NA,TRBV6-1,TGTGCCAGCAGGAAGACAGGGTTAAACATTCAGTACTTC,CASRKTGLNIQYF
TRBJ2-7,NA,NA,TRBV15,TGTGCCACCAGCAGGCCGTATTTCGAGCAGTACTTC,CATSRPYFEQYF
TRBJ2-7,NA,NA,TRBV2,TGTGCCAGCAGTGACCCACGCCGGGAGCAGTACTTC,CASSDPRREQYF
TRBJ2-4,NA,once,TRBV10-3,TGTGCCATCAGTGATGTTCTAGCCCAGGTAGCCAAAAACATTCAGTACTTC,CAISDVLAQVAKNIQYF
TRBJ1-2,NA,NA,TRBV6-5,TGTGCCAGCAGCCCTAGGGGTAACTATGGCTACACCTTC,CASSPRGNYGYTF
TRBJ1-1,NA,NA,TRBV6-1,TGTGCCAGCAACACATTGAACACTGAAGCTTTCTTT,CASNTLNTEAFF
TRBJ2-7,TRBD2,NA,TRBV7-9,TGTGCCAGCAGCTCCCAAGCGGGAGCCCCCTACGAGCAGTACTTC,CASSSQAGAPYEQYF
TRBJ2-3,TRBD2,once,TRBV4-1,TGCGCCAGCAGCCAAGCGGCTAGCGGAGGGAGAGGCACAGATACGCAGTATTTT,CASSQAASGGRGTDTQYF
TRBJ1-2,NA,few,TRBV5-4,TGTGCCAGCAGCTTGGACGGGAGGGGAGACTATGGCTACACCTTC,CASSLDGRGDYGYTF
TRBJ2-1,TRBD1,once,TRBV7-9,TGTGCCTCCAGGGGGCAGAAACTAGGCTCCTACAATGAGCAGTTCTTC,CASRGQKLGSYNEQFF
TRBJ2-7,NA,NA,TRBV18,TGTGCCAGCTCACGATCCGGGGTCCGGCGCCCGACCAGCTCCTACGAGCAGTACTTC,CASSRSGVRRPTSSYEQYF
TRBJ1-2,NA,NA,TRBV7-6,TGTGCCAGCAGCTGCATTTCTGAATCTCGGACCTATGGCTACACCTTC,CASSCISESRTYGYTF
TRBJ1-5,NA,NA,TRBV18,TGTGCCAGCTCACCCGGGCAGGCGGGTCAGCCCCAGCATTTT,CASSPGQAGQPQHF
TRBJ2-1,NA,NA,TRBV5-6,TGTGCCAGCAGCTTGAGACATGAGCAGTTCTTC,CASSLRHEQFF
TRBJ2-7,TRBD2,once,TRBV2,TGTGCCAGCAGTGGTCGGGGGGTCAGCTCCTACGAGCAGTACTTC,CASSGRGVSSYEQYF
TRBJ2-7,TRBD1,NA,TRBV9,TGTGCCAGCAGCGTAGGGGTTCCGGGGACAGGGAGCTACGAGCAGTACTTC,CASSVGVPGTGSYEQYF
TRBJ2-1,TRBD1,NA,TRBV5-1,TGCGCCAGCAGTCTATGGACAGGGGGAGGCAATGAGCAGTTCTTC,CASSLWTGGGNEQFF
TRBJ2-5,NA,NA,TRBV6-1,TGTGCCAGCAGGGGGCGCCCCGAGGAGACCCAGTACTTC,CASRGRPEETQYF
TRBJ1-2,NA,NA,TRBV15,TGTGCCACCAGCAGGGGAACCGGGACACCTTCGTCGGGCTACACCTTC,CATSRGTGTPSSGYTF
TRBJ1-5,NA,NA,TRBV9,TGTGCCAGCAGCCGCTACGGCACCAGTCAGCCCCAGCATTTT,CASSRYGTSQPQHF
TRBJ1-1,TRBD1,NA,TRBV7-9,TGTGCCAGCAGCGCAAGCGTCCGACAGGGAACCGGCACTGAAGCTTTCTTT,CASSASVRQGTGTEAFF
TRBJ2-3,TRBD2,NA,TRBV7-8,TGTGCCAGCAGCTTAATGTCTAGCGGCAGCACAGATACGCAGTATTTT,CASSLMSSGSTDTQYF
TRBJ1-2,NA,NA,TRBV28,TGTGCTGCTCTCTTGTGGGGGTATGGCTACACCTTC,CAALLWGYGYTF
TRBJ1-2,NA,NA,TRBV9,TGTGCCAGCAGCGTAGACTTTTACGGGCTCCGTTTC,CASSVDFYGLRF
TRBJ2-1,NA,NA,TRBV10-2,TGCGCCAGCAGTGAGCCGGGGGTCAACAATGAGCAGTTCTTC,CASSEPGVNNEQFF
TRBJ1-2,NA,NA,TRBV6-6,TGTGCCAGCAGGGTACAGGGAGACTATGGCTACACCTTC,CASRVQGDYGYTF
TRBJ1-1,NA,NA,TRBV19,TGTGCCAGTAGTCAGCAGGGAGGAACTGAAGCTTTCTTT,CASSQQGGTEAFF
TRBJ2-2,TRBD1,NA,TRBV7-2,TGTGCCAGCAGCCCCCTTGGGACAGGGGTTTTCGGGGAGCTGTTTTTT,CASSPLGTGVFGELFF